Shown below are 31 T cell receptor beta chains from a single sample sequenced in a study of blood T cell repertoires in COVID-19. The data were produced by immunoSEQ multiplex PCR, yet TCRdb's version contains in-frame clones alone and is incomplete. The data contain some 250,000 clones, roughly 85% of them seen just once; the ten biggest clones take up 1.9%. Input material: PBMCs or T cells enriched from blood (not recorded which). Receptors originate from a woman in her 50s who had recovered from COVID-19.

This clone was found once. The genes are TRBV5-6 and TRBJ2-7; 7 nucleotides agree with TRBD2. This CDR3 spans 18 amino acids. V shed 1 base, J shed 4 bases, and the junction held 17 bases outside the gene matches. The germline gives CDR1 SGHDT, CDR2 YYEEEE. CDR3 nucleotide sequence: TGTGCCAGCAGCTTGAGTGTGCTACGCGGCGGGAGATGGTACGAGCAGTACTTC. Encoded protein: CASSLSVLRGGRWYEQYF.

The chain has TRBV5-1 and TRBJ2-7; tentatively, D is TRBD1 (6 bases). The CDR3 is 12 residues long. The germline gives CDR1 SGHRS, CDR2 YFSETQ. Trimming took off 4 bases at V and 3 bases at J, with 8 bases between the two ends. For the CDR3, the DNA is TGCGCCAGCAGCCCGGACAGCTACGAGCAGTACTTC. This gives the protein CASSPDSYEQYF.

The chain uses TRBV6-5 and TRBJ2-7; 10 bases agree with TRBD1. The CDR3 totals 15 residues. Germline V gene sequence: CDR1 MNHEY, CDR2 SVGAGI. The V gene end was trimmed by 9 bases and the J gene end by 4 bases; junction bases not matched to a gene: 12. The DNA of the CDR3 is TGTGCCAGTTGGCTGCATGGACAGGGGGGGTACGAGCAGTACTTC. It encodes CASWLHGQGGYEQYF.

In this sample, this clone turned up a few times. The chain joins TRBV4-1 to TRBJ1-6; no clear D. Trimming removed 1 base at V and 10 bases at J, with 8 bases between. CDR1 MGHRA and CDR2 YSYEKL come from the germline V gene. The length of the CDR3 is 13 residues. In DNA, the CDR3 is TGCGCCAGCAGCCAAGTGTTACGGTCACCCCTCCACTTT. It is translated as CASSQVLRSPLHF.

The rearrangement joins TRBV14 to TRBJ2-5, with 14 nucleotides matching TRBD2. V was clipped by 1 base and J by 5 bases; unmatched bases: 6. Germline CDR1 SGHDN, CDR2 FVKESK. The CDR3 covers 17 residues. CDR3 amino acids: CASSQGTSGRRLETQYF. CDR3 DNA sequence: TGTGCCAGCAGCCAAGGGACTAGCGGGAGGCGGTTGGAGACCCAGTACTTC. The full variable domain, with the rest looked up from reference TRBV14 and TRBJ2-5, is EAGVTQFPSHSVIEKGQTVTLRCDPISGHDNLYWYRRVMGKEIKFLLHFVKESKQDESGMPNNRFLAERTGGTYSTLKVQPAELEDSGVYFCASSQGTSGRRLETQYFGPGTRLLVL.

The CDR3 loop reads CASSFALDRGSEQYF. In DNA, the CDR3 is TGTGCCAGCAGCTTTGCCCTGGACAGGGGCTCCGAGCAGTACTTC. The chain has TRBV5-5 and TRBJ2-7, with 9 bases aligning to TRBD1. V dropped 2 bases and J dropped 6; count of bases not matched to a gene: 9. This CDR3 spans 15 amino acids. Germline-derived CDR1 and CDR2 are SGHKS and YYEKEE (reference sequence).

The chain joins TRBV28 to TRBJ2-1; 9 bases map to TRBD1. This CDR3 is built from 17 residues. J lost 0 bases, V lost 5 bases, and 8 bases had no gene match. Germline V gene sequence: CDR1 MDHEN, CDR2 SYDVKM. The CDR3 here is CASSPGQGIISYNEQFF. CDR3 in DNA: TGTGCCAGCAGTCCCGGACAGGGGATCATCTCCTACAATGAGCAGTTCTTC.

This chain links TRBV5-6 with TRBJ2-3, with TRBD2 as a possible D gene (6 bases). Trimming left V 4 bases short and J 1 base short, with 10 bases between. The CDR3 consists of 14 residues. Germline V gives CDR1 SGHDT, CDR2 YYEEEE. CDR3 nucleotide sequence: TGTGCCAGCAGCAATTCGGGGGGCACAGATACGCAGTATTTT. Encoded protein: CASSNSGGTDTQYF.

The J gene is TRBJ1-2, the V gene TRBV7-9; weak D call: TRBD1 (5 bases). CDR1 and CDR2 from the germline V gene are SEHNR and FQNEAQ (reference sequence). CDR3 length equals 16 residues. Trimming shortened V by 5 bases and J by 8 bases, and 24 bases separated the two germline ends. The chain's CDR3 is CASSLYLGRGDSGYTF. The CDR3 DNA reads TGTGCCAGCAGCCTCTACCTGGGACGGGGGGATTCGGGCTACACCTTC. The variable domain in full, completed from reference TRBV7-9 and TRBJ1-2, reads DTGVSQNPRHKITKRGQNVTFRCDPISEHNRLYWYRQTLGQGPEFLTYFQNEAQLEKSRLLSDRFSAERPKGSFSTLEIQRTEQGDSAMYLCASSLYLGRGDSGYTFGSGTRLTVV.

Written as DNA, the CDR3 is TGTGCCAGCAGCAACCGGGACAGGGGGTTTAATTCACCCCTCCACTTT. It specifies CASSNRDRGFNSPLHF. This chain uses TRBV7-3 with TRBJ1-6, with 11 bases matching TRBD1. Germline CDR1 is SGHTA and CDR2 is FQGTGA. The CDR3 spans 16 residues. With V trimmed by 5 bases and J by 6 bases, 6 bases remained unmatched.

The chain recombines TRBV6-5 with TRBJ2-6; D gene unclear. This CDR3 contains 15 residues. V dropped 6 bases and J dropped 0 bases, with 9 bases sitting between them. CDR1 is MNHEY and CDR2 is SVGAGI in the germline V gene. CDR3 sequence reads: CASSLDFSGANVLTF. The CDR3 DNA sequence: TGTGCCAGCAGCTTAGACTTCTCTGGGGCCAACGTCCTGACTTTC.

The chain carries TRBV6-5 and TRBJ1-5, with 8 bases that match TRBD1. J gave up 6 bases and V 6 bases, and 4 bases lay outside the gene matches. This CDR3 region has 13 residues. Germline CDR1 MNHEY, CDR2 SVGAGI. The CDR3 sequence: CASRATGVQPQHF. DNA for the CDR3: TGTGCCAGCAGGGCGACAGGGGTTCAGCCCCAGCATTTT.

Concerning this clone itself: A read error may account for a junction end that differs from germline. Here the CDR3 reads CASSRGTGGIGEQYF. For the CDR3, the DNA is TGTGCTAGCAGCCGGGGGACAGGGGGCATCGGTGAGCAGTACTTC. The chain combines TRBV7-7 with TRBJ2-7, with TRBD1 matching over 12 bases. The CDR3 is 15 residues long. From germline, CDR1 is SSHAT and CDR2 FNYEAQ (reference sequence).

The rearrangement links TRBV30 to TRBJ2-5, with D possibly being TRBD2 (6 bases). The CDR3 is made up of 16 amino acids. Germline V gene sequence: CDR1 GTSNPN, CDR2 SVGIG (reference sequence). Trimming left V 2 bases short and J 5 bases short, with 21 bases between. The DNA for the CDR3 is TGTGCCTGGAGTCCCCCGGGACTTACCTCCGGGGAGACCCAGTACTTC. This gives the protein CAWSPPGLTSGETQYF. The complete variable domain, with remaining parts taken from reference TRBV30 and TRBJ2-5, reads SQTIHQWPATLVQPVGSPLSLECTVEGTSNPNLYWYRQAAGRGLQLLFYSVGIGQISSEVPQNLSASRPQDRQFILSSKKLLLSDSGFYLCAWSPPGLTSGETQYFGPGTRLLVL.

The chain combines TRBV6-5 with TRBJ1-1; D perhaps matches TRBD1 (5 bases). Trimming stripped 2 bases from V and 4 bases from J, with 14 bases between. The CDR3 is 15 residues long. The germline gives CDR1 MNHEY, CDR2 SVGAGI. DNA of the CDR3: TGTGCCAGCAGTTACGGCGGGGGTATGGGCACTGAAGCTTTCTTT. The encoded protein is CASSYGGGMGTEAFF.

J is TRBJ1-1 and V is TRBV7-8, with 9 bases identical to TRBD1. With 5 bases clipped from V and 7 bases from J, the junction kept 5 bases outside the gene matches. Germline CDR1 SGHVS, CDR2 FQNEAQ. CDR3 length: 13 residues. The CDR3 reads CASSTRQGVEAFF. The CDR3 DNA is TGTGCCAGCAGCACGAGACAGGGGGTTGAAGCTTTCTTT.

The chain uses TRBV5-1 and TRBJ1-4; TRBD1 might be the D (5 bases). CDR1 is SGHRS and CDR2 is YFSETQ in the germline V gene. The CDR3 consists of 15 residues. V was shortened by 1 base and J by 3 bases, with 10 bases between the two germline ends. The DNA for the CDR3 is TGCGCCAGCAGCTTGCAGGGCTTGTCTAATGAAAAACTGTTTTTT. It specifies CASSLQGLSNEKLFF. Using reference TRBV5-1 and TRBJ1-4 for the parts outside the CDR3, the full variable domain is KAGVTQTPRYLIKTRGQQVTLSCSPISGHRSVSWYQQTPGQGLQFLFEYFSETQRNKGNFPGRFSGRQFSNSRSEMNVSTLELGDSALYLCASSLQGLSNEKLFFGSGTQLSVL.

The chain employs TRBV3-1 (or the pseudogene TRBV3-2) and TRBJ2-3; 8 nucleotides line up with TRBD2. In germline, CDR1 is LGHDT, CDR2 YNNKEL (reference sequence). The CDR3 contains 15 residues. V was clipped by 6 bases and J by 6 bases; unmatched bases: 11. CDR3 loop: CASSHLAGSADTQYF. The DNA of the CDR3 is TGTGCCAGCAGTCATTTAGCGGGATCGGCCGATACGCAGTATTTT.

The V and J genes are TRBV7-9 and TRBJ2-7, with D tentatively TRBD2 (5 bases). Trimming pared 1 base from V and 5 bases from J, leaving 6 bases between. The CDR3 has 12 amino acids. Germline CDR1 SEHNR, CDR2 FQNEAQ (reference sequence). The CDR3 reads CASSLVANEQYF. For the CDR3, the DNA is TGTGCCAGCAGCTTAGTAGCGAACGAGCAGTACTTC. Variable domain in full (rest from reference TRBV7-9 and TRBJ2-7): DTGVSQNPRHKITKRGQNVTFRCDPISEHNRLYWYRQTLGQGPEFLTYFQNEAQLEKSRLLSDRFSAERPKGSFSTLEIQRTEQGDSAMYLCASSLVANEQYFGPGTRLTVT.

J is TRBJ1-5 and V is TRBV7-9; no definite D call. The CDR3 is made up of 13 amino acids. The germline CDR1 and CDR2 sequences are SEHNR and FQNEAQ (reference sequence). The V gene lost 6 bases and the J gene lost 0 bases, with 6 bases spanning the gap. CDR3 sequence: CASRADSNQPQHF. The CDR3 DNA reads TGTGCCAGCAGGGCGGATAGCAATCAGCCCCAGCATTTT. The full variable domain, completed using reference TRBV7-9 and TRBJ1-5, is DTGVSQNPRHKITKRGQNVTFRCDPISEHNRLYWYRQTLGQGPEFLTYFQNEAQLEKSRLLSDRFSAERPKGSFSTLEIQRTEQGDSAMYLCASRADSNQPQHFGDGTRLSIL.

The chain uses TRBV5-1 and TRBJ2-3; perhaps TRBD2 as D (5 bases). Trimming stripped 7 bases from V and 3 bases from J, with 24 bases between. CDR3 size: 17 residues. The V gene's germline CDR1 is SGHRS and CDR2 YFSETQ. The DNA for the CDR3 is TGCGCCAGCCAAGAAACGAGGGATGCTCGCATTACAGATACGCAGTATTTT. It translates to CASQETRDARITDTQYF.

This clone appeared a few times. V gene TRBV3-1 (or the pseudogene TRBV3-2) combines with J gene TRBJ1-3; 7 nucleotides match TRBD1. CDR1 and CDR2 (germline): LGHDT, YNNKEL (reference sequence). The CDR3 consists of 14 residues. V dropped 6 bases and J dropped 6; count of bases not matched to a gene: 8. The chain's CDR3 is CASSRDRVLNTIYF. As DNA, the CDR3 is TGTGCCAGCAGTCGCGACAGGGTGTTAAACACCATATATTTT.

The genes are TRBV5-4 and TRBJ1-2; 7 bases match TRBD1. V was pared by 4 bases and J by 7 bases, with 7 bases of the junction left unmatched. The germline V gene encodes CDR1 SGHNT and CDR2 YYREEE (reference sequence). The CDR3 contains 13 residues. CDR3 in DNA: TGTGCCAGCAGCGCCGTCGACAGGGTTGGCTACACCTTC. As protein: CASSAVDRVGYTF.

The CDR3 DNA is TGTGCCACCAGCAGCCTCTCCCCCCTGGATACGCAGTATTTT. This encodes CATSSLSPLDTQYF. The chain uses TRBV15 and TRBJ2-3; D not resolved. The CDR3 length is 14 residues. CDR1 is LNHNV and CDR2 is YYDKDF in the germline V gene (reference sequence). Trimming shortened V by 3 bases and J by 6 bases, and 13 bases separated the two germline ends.

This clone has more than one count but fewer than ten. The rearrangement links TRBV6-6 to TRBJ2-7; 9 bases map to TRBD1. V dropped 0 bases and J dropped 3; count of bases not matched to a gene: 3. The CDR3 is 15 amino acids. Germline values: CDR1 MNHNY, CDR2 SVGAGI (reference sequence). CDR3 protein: CASSYSKGQGYEQYF. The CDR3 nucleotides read TGTGCCAGCAGTTACTCGAAGGGACAGGGCTACGAGCAGTACTTC.

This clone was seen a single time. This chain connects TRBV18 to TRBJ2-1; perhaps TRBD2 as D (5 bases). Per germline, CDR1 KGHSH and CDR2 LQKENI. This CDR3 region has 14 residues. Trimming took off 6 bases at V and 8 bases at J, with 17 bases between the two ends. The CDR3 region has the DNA TGTGCCAGCTCCCCGCCCGCAGTGCGGGATGAGCAGTTCTTC. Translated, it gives CASSPPAVRDEQFF.

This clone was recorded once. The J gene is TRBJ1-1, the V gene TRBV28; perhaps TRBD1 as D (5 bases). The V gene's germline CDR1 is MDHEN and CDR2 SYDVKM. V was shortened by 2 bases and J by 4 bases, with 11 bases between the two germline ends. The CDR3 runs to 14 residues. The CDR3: CASSLAPQGTEAFF. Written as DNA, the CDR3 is TGTGCCAGCAGTTTAGCCCCCCAGGGCACTGAAGCTTTCTTT.

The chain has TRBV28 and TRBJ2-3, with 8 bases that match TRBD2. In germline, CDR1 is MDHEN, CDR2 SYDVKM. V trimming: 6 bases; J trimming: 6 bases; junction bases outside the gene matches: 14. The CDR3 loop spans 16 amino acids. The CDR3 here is CASSLPLSGKGDTQYF. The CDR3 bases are TGTGCCAGCAGCCTTCCCCTTAGCGGGAAAGGGGATACGCAGTATTTT.

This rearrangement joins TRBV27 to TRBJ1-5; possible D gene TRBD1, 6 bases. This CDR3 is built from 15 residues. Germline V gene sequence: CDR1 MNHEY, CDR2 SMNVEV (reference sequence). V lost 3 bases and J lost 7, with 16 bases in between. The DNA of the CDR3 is TGTGCCAGCAGTTTGCAAGCGGGGGCGCGGCAGCCCCAGCATTTT. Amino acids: CASSLQAGARQPQHF.

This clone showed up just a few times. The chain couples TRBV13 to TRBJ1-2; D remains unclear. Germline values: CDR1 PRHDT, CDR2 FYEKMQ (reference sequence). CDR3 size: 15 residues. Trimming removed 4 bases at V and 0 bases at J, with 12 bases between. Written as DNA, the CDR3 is TGTGCCAGCAGCTCCTCTCGGTCCTCTAACTATGGCTACACCTTC. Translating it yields CASSSSRSSNYGYTF.

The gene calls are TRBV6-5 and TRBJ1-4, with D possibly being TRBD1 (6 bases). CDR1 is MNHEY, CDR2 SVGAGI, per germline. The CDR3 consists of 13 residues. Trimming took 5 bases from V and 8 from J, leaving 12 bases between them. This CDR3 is CASSPGVPEKLFF. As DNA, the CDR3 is TGTGCCAGCAGTCCAGGGGTCCCGGAAAAACTGTTTTTT.